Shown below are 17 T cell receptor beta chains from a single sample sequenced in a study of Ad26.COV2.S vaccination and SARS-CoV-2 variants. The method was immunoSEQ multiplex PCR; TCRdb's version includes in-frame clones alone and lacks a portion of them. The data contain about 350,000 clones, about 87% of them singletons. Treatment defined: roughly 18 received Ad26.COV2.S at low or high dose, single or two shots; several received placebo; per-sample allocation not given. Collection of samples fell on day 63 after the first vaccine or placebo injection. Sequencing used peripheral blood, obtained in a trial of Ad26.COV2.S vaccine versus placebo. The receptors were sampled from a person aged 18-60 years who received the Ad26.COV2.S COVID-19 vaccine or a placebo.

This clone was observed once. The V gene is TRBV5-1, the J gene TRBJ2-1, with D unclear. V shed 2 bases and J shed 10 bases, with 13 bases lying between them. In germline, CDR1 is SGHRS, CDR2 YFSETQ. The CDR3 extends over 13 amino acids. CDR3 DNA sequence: TGCGCCAGCAGCTTTCCGGTGCCTCGGGAGCAGTTCTTC. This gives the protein CASSFPVPREQFF.

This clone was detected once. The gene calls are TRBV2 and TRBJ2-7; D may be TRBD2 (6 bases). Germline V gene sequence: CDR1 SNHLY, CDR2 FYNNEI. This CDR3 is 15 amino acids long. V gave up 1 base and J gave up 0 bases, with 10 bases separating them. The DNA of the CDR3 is TGTGCCAGCAGTGAAGAGGCGGGGAGCTCCTACGAGCAGTACTTC. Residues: CASSEEAGSSYEQYF.

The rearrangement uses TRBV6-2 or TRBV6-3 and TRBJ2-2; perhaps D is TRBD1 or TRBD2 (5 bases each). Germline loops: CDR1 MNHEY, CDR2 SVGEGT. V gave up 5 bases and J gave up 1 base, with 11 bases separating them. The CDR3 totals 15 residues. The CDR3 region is CASSDRDVNTGELFF. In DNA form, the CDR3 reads TGTGCCAGCAGTGACCGGGACGTGAACACCGGGGAGCTGTTTTTT.

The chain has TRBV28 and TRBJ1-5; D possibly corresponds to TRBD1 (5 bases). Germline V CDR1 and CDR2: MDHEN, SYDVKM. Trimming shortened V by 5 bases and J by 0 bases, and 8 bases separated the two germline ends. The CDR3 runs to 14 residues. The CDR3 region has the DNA TGTGCCAGCAGTGCCCAGGGTAGCAATCAGCCCCAGCATTTT. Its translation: CASSAQGSNQPQHF. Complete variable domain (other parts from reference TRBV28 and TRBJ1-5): DVKVTQSSRYLVKRTGEKVFLECVQDMDHENMFWYRQDPGLGLRLIYFSYDVKMKEKGDIPEGYSVSREKKERFSLILESASTNQTSMYLCASSAQGSNQPQHFGDGTRLSIL.

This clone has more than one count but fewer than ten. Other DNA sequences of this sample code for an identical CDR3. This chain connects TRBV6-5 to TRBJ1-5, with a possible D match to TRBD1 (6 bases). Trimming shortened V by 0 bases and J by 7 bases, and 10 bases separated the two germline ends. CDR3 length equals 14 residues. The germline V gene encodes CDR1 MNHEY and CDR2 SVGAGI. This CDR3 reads CASSYSTGNQPQHF. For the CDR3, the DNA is TGTGCCAGCAGTTACTCCACAGGGAACCAGCCCCAGCATTTT.

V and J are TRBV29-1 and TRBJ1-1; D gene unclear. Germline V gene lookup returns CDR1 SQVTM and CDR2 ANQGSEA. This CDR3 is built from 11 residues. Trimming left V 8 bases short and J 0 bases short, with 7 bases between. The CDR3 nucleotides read TGCAGCTCGAGACTGAACACTGAAGCTTTCTTT. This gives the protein CSSRLNTEAFF.

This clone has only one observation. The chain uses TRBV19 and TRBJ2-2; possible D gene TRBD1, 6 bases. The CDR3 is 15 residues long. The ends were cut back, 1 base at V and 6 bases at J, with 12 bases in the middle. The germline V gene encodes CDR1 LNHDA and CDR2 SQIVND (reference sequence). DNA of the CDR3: TGTGCCAGTAGTATAGTGAGGAAGGGGGCCGGGGAGCTGTTTTTT. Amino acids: CASSIVRKGAGELFF.

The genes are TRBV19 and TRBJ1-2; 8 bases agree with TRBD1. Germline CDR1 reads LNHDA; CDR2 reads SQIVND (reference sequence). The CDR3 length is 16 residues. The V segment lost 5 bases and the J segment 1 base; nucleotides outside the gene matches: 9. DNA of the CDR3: TGTGCCAGTAGTTTGGACAGGGCCTTCGGTAACTATGGCTACACCTTC. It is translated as CASSLDRAFGNYGYTF. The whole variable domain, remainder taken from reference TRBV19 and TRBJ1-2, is DGGITQSPKYLFRKEGQNVTLSCEQNLNHDAMYWYRQDPGQGLRLIYYSQIVNDFQKGDIAEGYSVSREKKESFPLTVTSAQKNPTAFYLCASSLDRAFGNYGYTFGSGTRLTVV.

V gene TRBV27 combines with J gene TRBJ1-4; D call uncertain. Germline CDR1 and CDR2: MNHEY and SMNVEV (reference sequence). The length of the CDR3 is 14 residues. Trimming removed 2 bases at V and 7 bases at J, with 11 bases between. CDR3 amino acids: CASSLTGEGEKLFF. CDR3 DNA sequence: TGTGCCAGCAGTTTAACCGGGGAGGGTGAAAAACTGTTTTTT.

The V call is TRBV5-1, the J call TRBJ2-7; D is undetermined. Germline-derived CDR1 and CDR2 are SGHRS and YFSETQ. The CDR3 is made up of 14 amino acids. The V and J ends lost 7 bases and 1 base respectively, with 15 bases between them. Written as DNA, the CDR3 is TGCGCCAGCTCAATACGGGCCGTGTCCTACGAGCAGTACTTC. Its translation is CASSIRAVSYEQYF. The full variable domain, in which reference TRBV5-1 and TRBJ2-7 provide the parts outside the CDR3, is KAGVTQTPRYLIKTRGQQVTLSCSPISGHRSVSWYQQTPGQGLQFLFEYFSETQRNKGNFPGRFSGRQFSNSRSEMNVSTLELGDSALYLCASSIRAVSYEQYFGPGTRLTVT.

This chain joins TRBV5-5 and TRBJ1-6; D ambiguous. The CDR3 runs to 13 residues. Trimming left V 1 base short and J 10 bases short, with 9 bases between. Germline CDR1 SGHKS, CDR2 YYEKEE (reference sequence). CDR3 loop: CASSLLPESPLHF. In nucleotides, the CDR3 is TGTGCCAGCAGCTTGCTGCCTGAGTCACCCCTCCACTTT.

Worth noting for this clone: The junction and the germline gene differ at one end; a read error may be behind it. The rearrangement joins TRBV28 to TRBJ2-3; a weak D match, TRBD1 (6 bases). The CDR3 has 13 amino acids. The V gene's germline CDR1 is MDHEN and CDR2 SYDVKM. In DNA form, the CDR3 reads TGTGTCAGCAGTCCTGGACAGACAGATACGCAGTATTTT. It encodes CVSSPGQTDTQYF.

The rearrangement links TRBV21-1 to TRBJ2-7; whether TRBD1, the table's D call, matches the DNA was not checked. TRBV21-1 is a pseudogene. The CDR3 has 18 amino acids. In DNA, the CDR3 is TGTGCCAGCAGCCCCGAAGCCAGAGGCGGGACAGAGACCTACGAGCAGTACTTC. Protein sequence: CASSPEARGGTETYEQYF.

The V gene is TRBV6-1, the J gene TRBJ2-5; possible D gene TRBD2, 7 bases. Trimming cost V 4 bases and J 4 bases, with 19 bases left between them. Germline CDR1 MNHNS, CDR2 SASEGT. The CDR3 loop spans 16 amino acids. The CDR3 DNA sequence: TGTGCCAGCAGTGGCTTAGGGGGGGGTTTAGTAGAGACCCAGTACTTC. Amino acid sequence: CASSGLGGGLVETQYF.

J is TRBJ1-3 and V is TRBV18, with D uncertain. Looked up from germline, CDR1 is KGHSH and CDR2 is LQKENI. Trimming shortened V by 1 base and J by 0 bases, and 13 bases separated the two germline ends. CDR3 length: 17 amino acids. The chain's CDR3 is CASSPRVQETSGNTIYF. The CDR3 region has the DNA TGTGCCAGCTCACCACGGGTGCAGGAGACCTCTGGAAACACCATATATTTT.

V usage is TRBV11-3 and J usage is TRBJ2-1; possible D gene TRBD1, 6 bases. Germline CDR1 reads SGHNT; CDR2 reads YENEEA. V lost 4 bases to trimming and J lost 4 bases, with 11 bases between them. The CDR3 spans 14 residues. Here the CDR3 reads CASSSRTDYNEQFF. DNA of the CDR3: TGTGCCAGCAGCTCTCGGACAGATTACAATGAGCAGTTCTTC.

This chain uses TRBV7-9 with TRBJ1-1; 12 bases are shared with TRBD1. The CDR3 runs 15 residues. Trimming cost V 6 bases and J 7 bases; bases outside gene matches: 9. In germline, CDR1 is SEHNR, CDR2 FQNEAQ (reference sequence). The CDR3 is CASRDTGQGAVEAFF. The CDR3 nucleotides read TGTGCCAGCAGGGACACGGGACAGGGGGCGGTTGAAGCTTTCTTT.